This T cell receptor (beta chain) was recovered during a study of T cell responses to AZD1222 COVID-19 vaccine. Trimming left V 2 bases short and J 7 bases short, with 14 bases between. The CDR3 consists of 14 residues. CDR1 is ENHRY, CDR2 SYGVKD, per germline. This clone was counted a single time. Repertoires were generated with immunoSEQ multiplex PCR, while TCRdb's copy carries only in-frame clones and drops some. The table has 100,000 to 150,000 clones, more than 70% seen once; the top ten hold 4.4%. Second-dose timings of about 4 or about 12 weeks were pooled. The chain recombines TRBV10-3 with TRBJ1-1; possible D gene TRBD1, 5 bases. The source was peripheral blood, collected 28 days after the second AZD1222 dose. The sequence was obtained from an adult who received the AZD1222 COVID-19 vaccine. The CDR3 region is CAISERQGRGEAFF. In nucleotides, the CDR3 is TGTGCCATCAGTGAGAGGCAGGGAAGGGGTGAAGCTTTCTTT.